Below, one T cell receptor (beta chain) is given with its context. This clonotype was found many times. No antigen is known for it. Qualities for individual bases were not recorded, and no much larger clone is one base off. This sample's time point label indicates: newly diagnosed GD, antithyroid drugs for less than 3 months. For both TCR sequencing and RNA sequencing, RNA was extracted from PBMCs in TRIzol. Graves' disease was diagnosed according to American Thyroid Association guidelines. Recruitment of patients was carried out at an endocrinology department in Xi'an, China. From each patient, 7.5 to 9.5 milliliters of peripheral blood was collected into an EDTA anticoagulant tube. Ficoll Paque Plus density gradient separation was used to isolate PBMCs, and no further T cell sorting was performed. An Agilent 2100 Bioanalyzer and agarose gel were used to check RNA quality, and a NanoDrop 2000 was used to measure RNA concentration.

The entry originates in a study of regulatory T cells in long-lasting Graves disease (dated by TCRdb to the early 2020s). The study in broad terms: In the newly diagnosed Graves' disease group, patients had been taking antithyroid drugs for less than 3 months. Patients with persistent Graves' disease were compared with patients with newly diagnosed Graves' disease using TCR sequencing and RNA sequencing of peripheral blood. The study was registered as a clinical trial and conducted in China. TCR sequencing covered some 13 persistent and approximately 20 newly diagnosed Graves' disease patients, 33 samples in total. The research as a whole found: Only the TCR beta chain was sequenced and analyzed. Peripheral blood alone was examined, since thyroid tissue, which constituted the primary lesion, could not be accessed. Persistent disease showed preferential use of TRBV28, TRBJ1-2 and TRBJ2-5, whereas newly diagnosed disease favored TRBV20-1 and TRBJ2-1. Compared with newly diagnosed patients, persistent Graves' disease patients had lower TCR Shannon entropy and fewer highly expanded clones, which suggests clonal expansion. As a limitation, the authors acknowledged that the small sample size may reduce accuracy. A larger number of public clonotypes was shared among persistent patients (about 2,700) than among newly diagnosed patients (over 850).

To prepare the library, multiplex PCR was applied. The data were produced on an Illumina HiSeq 4000. To build TCR beta libraries, CDR3 regions were amplified by Arm-PCR using iRepertoire HTBI primers. Before sequencing, the PCR products underwent gel purification. As for how the authors treated the data: Gene usage analysis of CDR3 amino acid clonotypes relied on the 55 to 80 TRBV and around 14 TRBJ segments identified across samples. Filtered high-quality paired reads were merged into contigs using COPE and FqMerger. BLAST was used to align contigs to IMGT TRBV, TRBD and TRBJ reference genes, and CDR3 was defined according to IMGT. Any clonotype with a frequency above 0.1% was classified as a highly expanded clone. Repertoire diversity was measured by Shannon entropy, and V-J evenness by the Gini coefficient. Public clonotypes were defined as clonotypes shared by more than one individual. TCRdb applied fastp at Q25 and MiXCR to the public reads, then kept only in-frame beta chains. For every CDR3 protein sequence, its rows merge into one entry that carries the most common genes and DNA. TCRdb assigned the V and J calls; the authors' analysis was not used. In this sample the table shows 400,000 to 500,000 distinct CDR3 sequences, less than 15% of which occur a single time. The top ten clones comprise more than 15% of the sample.

From the cysteine through the phenylalanine, the CDR3 covers 15 amino acids. Only the CDR3 region is kept as DNA, spanning 45 bases read in frame from base 1. Trimming takes 3 bases off V and 5 bases off J; junction bases not matched to a gene: 6. The CDR1 and CDR2 encoded by the germline V gene (reference sequence) are DFQATT and SNEGSKA. These data also featured in a second study, about T cells in Graves' hyperthyroidism and ophthalmopathy. The second paper further reports: Graves' hyperthyroidism was defined as stable when no progression to ophthalmopathy occurred over 18 months of follow-up. Hyperthyroidism patients were newly diagnosed, had a disease duration of under 2 months, and were aged 18 to 65 years. Exclusion was applied to patients with uncontrolled infections, other autoimmune diseases, pregnancy or lactation. Clinical symptoms, serum thyroxine and TRAb, thyroid ultrasound, and orbital computed tomography formed the basis for the diagnoses. The TCR CDR3 was subjected to a first round of RT-PCR using the HTBI primer set and the Qiagen OneStep RT-PCR kit. Most expanded thyroid clonotypes (frequency above 0.001) were also detected in blood, a finding suggesting that blood repertoires may reflect thyroid immune responses. In cross-validation, a model built on a 13 V-J signature told ophthalmopathy apart from stable hyperthyroidism with approximately 91% sensitivity and about 81% specificity, and in testing the same model reached 80%/75%. In validation, progression to ophthalmopathy was predicted by the model with 70.59% sensitivity and under 85% specificity, a median of 6.5 months before onset. TCR V-J signatures able to tell the groups apart were searched for in a discovery cohort of about a hundred patients, of whom over 40 had Graves' ophthalmopathy and about 60 had stable Graves' hyperthyroidism. Prospective prediction of ophthalmopathy was tested in an independent validation cohort of fewer than 20 hyperthyroidism patients and some 17 patients who later progressed to ophthalmopathy. The approximately 100 discovery patients were divided at random into training and test sets in a 7:3 ratio. The study also compared thyroid tissue and blood T-cell repertoires from five or six Graves' hyperthyroidism patients. Once sampling was done, hyperthyroidism patients were given methimazole at a starting dose of 30 mg daily, whereas ophthalmopathy patients were given high-dose intravenous methylprednisolone. The libraries were constructed in a second round of multiplex PCR and then size-selected and purified. Paired-end sequencing of the libraries was performed with 100 bp reads on an Illumina HiSeq2000. SOAPnuke was used to process the raw data, with reads discarded if the reads contained adapters or uncalled bases, had a mean Phred below 15, or lacked an exact constant-primer or identifier match. COPE v1.2.5 was used to merge high-quality paired reads, and clonotypes were defined as unique nucleotide sequences. MiTCR v1.1 was used to align clonotypes to the IMGT TRBV, TRBD and TRBJ reference segments. Only V-J combinations with frequency above 0.0001, covering about 99% of repertoires, were analysed. A TCS score was defined as the ratio of F50 (clonal expansion) to E x V (chaos), with BLOSUM62-based TCRdist applied between CDR3 peptides within each V-J. Welch's t-statistics and random forest reduced 500 to 650 V-J features to some 14, which were used in a naive Bayes classifier (R e1071). No statistical method was used to set the sample size in advance, and investigators knew the group allocation. The paper describes TCR Vbeta CDR3 sequencing of 130 to 150 peripheral blood samples, made up of roughly 40 ophthalmopathy patients, more than 70 hyperthyroidism patients and 17 progressor patients.

This sequence was found in a woman in her 50s with Graves disease. Donor details come from another sample of the same person, matched by shared clones. The starting material was peripheral blood mononuclear cells (PBMCs), obtained at new diagnosis, from a patient treated with antithyroid drugs. The sequence links TRBV20-1 to TRBJ2-1; 11 junctional bases match TRBD2. At the DNA level, the sequence is TGCAGTGCTAGGGTACGACTAGCGGGACACAATGAGCAGTTCTTC. This is translated as CSARVRLAGHNEQFF.